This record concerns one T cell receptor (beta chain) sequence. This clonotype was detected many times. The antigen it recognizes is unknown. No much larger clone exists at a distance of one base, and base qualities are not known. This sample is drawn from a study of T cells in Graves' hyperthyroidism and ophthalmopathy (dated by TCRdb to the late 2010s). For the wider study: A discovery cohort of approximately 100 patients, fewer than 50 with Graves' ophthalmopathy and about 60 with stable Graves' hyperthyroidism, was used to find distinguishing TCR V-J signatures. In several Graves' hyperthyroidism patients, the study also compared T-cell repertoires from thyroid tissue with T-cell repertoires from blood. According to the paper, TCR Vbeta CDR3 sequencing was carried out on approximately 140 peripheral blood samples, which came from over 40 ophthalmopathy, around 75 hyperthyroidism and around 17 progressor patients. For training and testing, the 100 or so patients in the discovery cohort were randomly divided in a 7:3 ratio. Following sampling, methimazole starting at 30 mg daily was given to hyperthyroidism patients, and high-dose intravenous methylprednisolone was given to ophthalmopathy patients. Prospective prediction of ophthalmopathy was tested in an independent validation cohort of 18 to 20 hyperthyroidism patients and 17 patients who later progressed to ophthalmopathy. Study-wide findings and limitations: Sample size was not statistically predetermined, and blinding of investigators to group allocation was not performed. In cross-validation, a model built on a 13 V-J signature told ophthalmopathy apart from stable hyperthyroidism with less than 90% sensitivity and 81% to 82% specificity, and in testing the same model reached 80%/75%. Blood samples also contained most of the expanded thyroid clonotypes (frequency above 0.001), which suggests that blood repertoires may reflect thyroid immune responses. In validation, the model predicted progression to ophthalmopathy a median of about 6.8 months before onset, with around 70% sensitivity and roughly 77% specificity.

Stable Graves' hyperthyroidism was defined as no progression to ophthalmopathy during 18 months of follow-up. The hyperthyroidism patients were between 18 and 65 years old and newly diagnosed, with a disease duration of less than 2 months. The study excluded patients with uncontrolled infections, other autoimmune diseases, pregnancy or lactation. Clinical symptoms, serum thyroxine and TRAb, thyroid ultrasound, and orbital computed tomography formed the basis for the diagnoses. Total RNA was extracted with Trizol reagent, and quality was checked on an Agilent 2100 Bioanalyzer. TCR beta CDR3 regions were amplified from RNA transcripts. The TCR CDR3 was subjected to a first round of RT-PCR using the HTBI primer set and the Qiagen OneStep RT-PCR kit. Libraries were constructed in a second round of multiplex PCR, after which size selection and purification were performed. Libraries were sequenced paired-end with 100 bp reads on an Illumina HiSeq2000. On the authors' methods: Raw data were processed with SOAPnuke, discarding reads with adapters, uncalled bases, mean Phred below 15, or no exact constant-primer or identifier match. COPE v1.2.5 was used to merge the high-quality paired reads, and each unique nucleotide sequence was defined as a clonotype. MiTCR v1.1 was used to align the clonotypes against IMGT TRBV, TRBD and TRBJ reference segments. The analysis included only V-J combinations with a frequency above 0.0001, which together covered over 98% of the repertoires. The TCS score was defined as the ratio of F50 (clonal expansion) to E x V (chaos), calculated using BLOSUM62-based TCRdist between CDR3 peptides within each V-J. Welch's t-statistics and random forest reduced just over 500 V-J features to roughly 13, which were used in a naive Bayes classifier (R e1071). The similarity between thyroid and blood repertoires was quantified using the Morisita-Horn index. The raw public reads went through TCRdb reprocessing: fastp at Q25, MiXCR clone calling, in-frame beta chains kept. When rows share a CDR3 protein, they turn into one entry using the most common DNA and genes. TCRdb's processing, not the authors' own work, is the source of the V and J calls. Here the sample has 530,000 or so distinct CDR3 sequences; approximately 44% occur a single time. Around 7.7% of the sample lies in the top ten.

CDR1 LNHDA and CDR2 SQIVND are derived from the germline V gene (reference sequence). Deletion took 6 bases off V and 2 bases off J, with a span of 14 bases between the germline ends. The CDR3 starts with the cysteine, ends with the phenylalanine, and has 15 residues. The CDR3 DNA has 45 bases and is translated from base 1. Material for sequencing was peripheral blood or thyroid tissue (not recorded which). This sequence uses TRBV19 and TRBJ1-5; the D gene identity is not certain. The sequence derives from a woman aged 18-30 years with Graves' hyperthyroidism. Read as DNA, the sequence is TGTGCCAGTAGCCCCGCGGTTCGGGGCAATCAGCCCCAGCATTTT. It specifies CASSPAVRGNQPQHF.